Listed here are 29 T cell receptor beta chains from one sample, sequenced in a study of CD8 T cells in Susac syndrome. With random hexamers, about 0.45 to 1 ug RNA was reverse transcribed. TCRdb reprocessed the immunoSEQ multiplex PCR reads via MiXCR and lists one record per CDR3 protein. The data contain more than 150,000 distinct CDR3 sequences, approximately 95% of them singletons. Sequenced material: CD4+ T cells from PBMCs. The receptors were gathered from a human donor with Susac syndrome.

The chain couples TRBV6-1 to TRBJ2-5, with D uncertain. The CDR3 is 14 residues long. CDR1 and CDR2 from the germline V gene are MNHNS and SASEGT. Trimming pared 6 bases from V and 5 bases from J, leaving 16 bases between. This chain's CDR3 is CASSDLGIRETQYF. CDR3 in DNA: TGTGCCAGCAGCGACCTTGGCATTCGGGAGACCCAGTACTTC.

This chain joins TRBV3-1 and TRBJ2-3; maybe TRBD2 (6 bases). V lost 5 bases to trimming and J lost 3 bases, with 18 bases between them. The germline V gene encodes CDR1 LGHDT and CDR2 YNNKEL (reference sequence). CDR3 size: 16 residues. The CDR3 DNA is TGTGCCAGCAGCTCAAGGGGTACGGGGACTACAGATACGCAGTATTTT. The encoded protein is CASSSRGTGTTDTQYF.

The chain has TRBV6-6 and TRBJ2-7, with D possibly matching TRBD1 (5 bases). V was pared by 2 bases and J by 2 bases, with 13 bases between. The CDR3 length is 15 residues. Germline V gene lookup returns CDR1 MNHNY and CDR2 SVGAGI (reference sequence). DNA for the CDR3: TGTGCCAGCAGTTACGGGCAGGGAAGACCCTACGAGCAGTACTTC. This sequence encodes CASSYGQGRPYEQYF.

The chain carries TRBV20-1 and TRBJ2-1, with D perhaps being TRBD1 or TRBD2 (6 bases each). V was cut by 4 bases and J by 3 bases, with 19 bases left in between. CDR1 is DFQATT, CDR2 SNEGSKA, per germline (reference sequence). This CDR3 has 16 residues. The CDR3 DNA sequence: TGCAGTGCTATCACGAGGAGGGGGTTAAACTACAATGAGCAGTTCTTC. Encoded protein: CSAITRRGLNYNEQFF.

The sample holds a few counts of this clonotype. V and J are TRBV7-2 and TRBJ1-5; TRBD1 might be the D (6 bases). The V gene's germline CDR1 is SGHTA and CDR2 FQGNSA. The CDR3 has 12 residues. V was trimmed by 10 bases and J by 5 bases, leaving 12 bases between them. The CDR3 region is CATGGRDQPQHF. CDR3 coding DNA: TGTGCCACCGGGGGCCGCGATCAGCCCCAGCATTTT.

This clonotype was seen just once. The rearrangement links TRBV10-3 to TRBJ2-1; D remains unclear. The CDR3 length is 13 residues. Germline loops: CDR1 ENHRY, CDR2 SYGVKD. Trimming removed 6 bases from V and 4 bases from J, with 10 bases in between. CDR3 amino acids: CAIRAPAYNEQFF. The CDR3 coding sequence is TGTGCCATCAGAGCACCAGCGTACAATGAGCAGTTCTTC.

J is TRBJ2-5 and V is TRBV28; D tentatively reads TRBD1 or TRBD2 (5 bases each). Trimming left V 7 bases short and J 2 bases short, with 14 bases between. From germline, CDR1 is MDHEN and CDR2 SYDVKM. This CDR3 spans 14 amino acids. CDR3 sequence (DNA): TGTGCCAGCACTTTTGGGGACCGACAAGAGACCCAGTACTTC. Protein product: CASTFGDRQETQYF.

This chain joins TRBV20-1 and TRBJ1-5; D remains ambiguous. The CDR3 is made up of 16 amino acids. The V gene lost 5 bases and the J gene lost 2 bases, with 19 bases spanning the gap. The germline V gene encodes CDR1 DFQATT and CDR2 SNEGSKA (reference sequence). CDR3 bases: TGCAGTGCTTCCCGCCCGGCCTTTGGGGGCAATCAGCCCCAGCATTTT. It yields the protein CSASRPAFGGNQPQHF.

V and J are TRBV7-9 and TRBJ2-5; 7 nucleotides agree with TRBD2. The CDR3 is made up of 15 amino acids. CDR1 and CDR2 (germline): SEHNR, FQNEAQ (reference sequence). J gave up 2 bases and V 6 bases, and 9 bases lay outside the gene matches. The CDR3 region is CASSATAGVQETQYF. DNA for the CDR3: TGTGCCAGCAGTGCCACGGCGGGGGTGCAAGAGACCCAGTACTTC.

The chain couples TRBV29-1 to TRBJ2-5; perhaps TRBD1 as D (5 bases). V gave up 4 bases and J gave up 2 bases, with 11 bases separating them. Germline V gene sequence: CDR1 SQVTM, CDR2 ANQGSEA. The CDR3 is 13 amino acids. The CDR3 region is CSVAGPGQETQYF. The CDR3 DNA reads TGCAGCGTTGCGGGTCCAGGGCAAGAGACCCAGTACTTC.

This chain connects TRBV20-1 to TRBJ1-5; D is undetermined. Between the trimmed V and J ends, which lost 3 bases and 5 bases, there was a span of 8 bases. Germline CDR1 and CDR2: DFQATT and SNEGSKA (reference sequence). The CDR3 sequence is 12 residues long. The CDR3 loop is CSARQPDQPQHF. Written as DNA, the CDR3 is TGCAGTGCTAGGCAACCAGATCAGCCCCAGCATTTT.

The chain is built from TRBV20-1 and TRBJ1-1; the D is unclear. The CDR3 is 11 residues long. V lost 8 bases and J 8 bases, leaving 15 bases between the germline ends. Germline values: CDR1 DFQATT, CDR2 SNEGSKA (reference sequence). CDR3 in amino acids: CSPRSPAEAFF. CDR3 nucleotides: TGCAGTCCCCGCTCCCCGGCCGAAGCTTTCTTT.

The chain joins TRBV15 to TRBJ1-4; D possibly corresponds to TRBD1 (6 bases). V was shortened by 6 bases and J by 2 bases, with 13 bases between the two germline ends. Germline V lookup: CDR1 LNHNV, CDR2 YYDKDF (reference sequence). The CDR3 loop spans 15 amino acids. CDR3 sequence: CATRGMRGTNEKLFF. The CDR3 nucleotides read TGTGCCACCAGAGGGATGAGGGGGACTAATGAAAAACTGTTTTTT.

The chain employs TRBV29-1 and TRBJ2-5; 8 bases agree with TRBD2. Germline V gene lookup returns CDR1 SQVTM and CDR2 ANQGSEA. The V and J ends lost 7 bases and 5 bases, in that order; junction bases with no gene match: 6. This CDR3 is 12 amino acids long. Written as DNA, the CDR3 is TGCAGCGCTGTCCGGGGGGGGGAGACCCAGTACTTC. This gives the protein CSAVRGGETQYF.

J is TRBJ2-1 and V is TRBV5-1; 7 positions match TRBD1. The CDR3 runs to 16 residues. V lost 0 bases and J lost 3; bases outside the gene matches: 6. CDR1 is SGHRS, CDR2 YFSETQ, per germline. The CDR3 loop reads CASSLEPGQSYNEQFF. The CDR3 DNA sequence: TGCGCCAGCAGCTTGGAACCGGGACAGAGCTACAATGAGCAGTTCTTC.

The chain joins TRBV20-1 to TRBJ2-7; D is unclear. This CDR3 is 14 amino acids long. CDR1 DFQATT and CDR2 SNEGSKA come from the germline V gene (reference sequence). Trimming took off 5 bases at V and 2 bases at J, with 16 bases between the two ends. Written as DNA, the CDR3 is TGCAGTGCTCTGCCCAGCATATCCACCTACGAGCAGTACTTC. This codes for CSALPSISTYEQYF.

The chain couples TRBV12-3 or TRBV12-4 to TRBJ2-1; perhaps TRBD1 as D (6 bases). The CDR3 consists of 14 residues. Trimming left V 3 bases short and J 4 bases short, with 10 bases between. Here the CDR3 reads CASSFGTQYNEQFF. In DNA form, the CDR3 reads TGTGCCAGCAGTTTCGGGACACAGTACAATGAGCAGTTCTTC.

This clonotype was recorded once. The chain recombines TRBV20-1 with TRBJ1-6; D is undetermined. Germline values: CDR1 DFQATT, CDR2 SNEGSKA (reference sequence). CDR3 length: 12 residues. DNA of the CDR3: TGCGCCACGCTTTCGGGAAATTCACCCCTCCACTTT. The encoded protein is CATLSGNSPLHF.

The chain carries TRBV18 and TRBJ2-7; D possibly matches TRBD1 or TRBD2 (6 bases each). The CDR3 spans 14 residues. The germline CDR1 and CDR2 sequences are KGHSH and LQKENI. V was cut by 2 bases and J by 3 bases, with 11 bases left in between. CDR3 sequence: CASSPGGGIYEQYF. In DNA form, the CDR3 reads TGTGCCAGCTCACCAGGGGGCGGGATCTACGAGCAGTACTTC.

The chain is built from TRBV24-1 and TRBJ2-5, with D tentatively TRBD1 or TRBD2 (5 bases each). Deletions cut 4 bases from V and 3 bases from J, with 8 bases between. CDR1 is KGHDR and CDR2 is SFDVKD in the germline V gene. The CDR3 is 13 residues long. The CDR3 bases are TGTGCCACCAGTGACGGGACGGAAGAGACCCAGTACTTC. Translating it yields CATSDGTEETQYF.

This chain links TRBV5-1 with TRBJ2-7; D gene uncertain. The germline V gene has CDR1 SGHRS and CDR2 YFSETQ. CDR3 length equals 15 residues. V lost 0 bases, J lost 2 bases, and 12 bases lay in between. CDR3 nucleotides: TGCGCCAGCAGCTTGGAGGTGGTCTCGACCTACGAGCAGTACTTC. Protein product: CASSLEVVSTYEQYF. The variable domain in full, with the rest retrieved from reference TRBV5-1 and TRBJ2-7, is KAGVTQTPRYLIKTRGQQVTLSCSPISGHRSVSWYQQTPGQGLQFLFEYFSETQRNKGNFPGRFSGRQFSNSRSEMNVSTLELGDSALYLCASSLEVVSTYEQYFGPGTRLTVT.

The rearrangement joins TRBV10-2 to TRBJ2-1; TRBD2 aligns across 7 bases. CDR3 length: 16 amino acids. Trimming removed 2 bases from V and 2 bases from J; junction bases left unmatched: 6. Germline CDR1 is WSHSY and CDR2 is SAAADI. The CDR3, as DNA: TGCGCCAGCAGTGAGCACCCCAGCGGGGCCTACAATGAGCAGTTCTTC. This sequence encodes CASSEHPSGAYNEQFF.

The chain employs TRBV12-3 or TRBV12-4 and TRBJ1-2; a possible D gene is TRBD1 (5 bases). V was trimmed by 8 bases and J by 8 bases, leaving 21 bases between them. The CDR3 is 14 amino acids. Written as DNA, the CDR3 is TGTGCCAGCGGGCAGACAGCAGGTTCGGGCGGCTACACCTTC. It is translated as CASGQTAGSGGYTF.

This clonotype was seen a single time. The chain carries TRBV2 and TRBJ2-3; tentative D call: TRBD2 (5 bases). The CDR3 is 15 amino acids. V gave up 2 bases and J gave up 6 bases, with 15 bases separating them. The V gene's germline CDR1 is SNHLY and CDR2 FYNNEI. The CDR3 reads CASSEIAARGDTQYF. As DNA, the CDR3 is TGTGCCAGCAGTGAAATTGCGGCCCGAGGGGATACGCAGTATTTT.

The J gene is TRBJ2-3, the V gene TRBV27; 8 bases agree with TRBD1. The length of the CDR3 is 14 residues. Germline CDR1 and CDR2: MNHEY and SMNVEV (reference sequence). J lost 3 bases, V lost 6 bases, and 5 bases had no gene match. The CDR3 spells CASSDRGGTDTQYF. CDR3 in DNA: TGTGCCAGCAGCGACAGGGGTGGGACAGATACGCAGTATTTT.

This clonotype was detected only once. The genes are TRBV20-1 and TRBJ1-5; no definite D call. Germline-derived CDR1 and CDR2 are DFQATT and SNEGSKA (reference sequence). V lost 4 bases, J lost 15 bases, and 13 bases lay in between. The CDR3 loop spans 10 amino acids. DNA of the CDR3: TGCAGTGCTAATCGGAGCCGGGGGCATTTT. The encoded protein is CSANRSRGHF.

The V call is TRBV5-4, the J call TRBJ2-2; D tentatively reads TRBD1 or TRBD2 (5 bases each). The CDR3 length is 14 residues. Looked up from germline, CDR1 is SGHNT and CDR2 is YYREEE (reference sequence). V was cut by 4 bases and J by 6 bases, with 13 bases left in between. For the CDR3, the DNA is TGTGCCAGCAGCCGGGACGGGGTCGCCGGGGAGCTGTTTTTT. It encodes CASSRDGVAGELFF.

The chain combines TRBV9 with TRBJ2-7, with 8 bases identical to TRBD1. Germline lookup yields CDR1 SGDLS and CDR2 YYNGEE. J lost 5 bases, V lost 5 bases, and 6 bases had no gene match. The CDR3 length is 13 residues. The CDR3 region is CASRVDRAHEQYF. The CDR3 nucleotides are TGTGCCAGCAGAGTGGACAGGGCTCACGAGCAGTACTTC.

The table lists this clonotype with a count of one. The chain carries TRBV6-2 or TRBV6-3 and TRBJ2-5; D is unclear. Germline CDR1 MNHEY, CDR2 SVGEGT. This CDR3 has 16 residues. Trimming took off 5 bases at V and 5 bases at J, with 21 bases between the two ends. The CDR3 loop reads CASSGPVSEPRETQYF. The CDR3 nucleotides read TGTGCCAGCAGTGGGCCCGTGAGCGAGCCTCGCGAGACCCAGTACTTC.